This TCR beta chain was sequenced for a study of blood T cell repertoires in COVID-19. Study-level background: Acute-phase and convalescent COVID-19 samples originated in the United States, Italy and Spain. The analysed material was cDNA or gDNA that came from T cells, B-cell-depleted T cells, or PBMCs.

V shed 4 bases and J 4 bases; nucleotides not matched to a gene: 7. Germline V CDR1 and CDR2: SGHRS, YFSETQ. CDR3 length: 16 residues. Original processing methods: For nucleated cells, counts were estimated from reference gene primer amplification. This table comes from immunoSEQ multiplex PCR, and its TCRdb copy is limited to in-frame clones, with some not included. D and trimming come from the DNA, and the V and J calls and clone size come from that table. The table has fewer than 30,000 clones, around 87% seen once. This TCR derives from a man aged 45-65 years with active COVID-19. The V and J genes are TRBV5-1 and TRBJ2-2; 10 nucleotides match TRBD2. The sequencing input was peripheral blood. CDR3 sequence reads: CASSNLAGDATGELFF. The CDR3 DNA sequence: TGCGCCAGCAGCAACCTAGCGGGAGATGCCACCGGGGAGCTGTTTTTT.